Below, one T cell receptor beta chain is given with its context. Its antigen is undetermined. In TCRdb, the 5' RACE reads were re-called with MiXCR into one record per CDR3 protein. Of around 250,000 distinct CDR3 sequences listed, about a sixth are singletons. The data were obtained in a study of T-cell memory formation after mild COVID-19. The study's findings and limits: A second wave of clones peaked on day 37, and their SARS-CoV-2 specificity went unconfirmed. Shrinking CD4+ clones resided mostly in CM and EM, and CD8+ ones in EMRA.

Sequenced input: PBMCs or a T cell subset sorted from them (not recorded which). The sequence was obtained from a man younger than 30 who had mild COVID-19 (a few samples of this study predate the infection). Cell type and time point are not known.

In nucleotides, the CDR3 is TGTGCCAGCAGCAGAGTGGGGCAGGGGGCTGCCTATGGCTACACCTTC. It encodes CASSRVGQGAAYGYTF. The V gene is TRBV9, the J gene TRBJ1-2; TRBD1 matches at 8 bases. Germline lookup yields CDR1 SGDLS and CDR2 YYNGEE. Germline trimming cut 4 bases from V and 4 bases from J; bases unmatched to any gene: 12. The CDR3 sequence is 16 residues long.